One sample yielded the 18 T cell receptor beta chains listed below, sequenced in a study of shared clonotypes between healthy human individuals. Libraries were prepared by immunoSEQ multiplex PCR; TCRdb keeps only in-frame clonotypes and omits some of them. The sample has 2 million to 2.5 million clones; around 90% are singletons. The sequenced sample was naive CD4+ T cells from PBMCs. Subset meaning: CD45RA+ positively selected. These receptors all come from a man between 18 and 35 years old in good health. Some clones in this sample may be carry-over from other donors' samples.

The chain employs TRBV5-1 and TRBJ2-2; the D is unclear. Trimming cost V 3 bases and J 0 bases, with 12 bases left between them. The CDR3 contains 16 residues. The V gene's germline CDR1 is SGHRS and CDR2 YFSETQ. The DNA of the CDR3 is TGCGCCAGCAGCTCGGACGGACCTCCGAACACCGGGGAGCTGTTTTTT. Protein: CASSSDGPPNTGELFF.

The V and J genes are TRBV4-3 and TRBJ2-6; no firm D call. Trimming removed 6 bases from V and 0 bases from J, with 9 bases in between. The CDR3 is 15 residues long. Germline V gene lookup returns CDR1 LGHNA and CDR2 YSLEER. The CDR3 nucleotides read TGCGCCAGCAGGGGATTAGTCTCTGGGGCCAACGTCCTGACTTTC. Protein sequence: CASRGLVSGANVLTF.

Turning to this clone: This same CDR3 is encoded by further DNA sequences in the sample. CDR3 amino acids: CASSLDTGELFF. In DNA form, the CDR3 reads TGTGCCAGCAGCCTCGACACCGGGGAGCTGTTTTTT. V gene TRBV11-3 combines with J gene TRBJ2-2; D unclear. Trimming stripped 5 bases from V and 3 bases from J, with 4 bases between. The CDR3 has 12 residues. Germline CDR1 SGHNT, CDR2 YENEEA.

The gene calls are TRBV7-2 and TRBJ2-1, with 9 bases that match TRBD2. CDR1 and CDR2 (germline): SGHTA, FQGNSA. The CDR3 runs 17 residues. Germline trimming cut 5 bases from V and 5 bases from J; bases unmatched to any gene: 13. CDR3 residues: CASSQSRAGGRNNEQFF. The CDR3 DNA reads TGTGCCAGCAGCCAGAGTCGGGCGGGAGGGCGGAACAATGAGCAGTTCTTC.

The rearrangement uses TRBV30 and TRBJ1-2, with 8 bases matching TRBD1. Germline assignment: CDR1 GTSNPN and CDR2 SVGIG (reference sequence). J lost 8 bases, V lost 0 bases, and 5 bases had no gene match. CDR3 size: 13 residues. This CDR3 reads CAWSVGRGLGYTF. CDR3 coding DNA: TGTGCCTGGAGTGTGGGCAGGGGGCTCGGCTACACCTTC.

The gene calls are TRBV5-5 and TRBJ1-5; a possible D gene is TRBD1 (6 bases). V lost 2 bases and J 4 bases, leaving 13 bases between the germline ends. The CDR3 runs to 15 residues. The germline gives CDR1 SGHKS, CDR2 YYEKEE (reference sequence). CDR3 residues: CASSLAPGANQPQHF. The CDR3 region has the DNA TGTGCCAGCAGCTTAGCGCCAGGGGCGAATCAGCCCCAGCATTTT.

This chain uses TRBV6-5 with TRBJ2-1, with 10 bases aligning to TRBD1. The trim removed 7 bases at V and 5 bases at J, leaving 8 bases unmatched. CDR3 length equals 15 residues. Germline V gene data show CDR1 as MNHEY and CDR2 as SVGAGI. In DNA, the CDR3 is TGTGCCAGCACCTCGGACAGGGGGGGGGACAATGAGCAGTTCTTC. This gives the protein CASTSDRGGDNEQFF.

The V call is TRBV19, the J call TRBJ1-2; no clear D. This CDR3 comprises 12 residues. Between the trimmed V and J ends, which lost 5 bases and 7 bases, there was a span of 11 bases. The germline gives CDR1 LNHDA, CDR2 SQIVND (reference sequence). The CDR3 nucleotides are TGTGCCAGTAGTCCGTGGACCGGTGGCTACACCTTC. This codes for CASSPWTGGYTF.

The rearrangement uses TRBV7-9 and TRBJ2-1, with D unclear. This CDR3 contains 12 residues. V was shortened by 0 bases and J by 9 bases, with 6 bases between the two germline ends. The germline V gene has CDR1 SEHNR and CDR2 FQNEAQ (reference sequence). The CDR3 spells CASSLAYREQFF. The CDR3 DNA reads TGTGCCAGCAGCTTAGCATACCGTGAGCAGTTCTTC.

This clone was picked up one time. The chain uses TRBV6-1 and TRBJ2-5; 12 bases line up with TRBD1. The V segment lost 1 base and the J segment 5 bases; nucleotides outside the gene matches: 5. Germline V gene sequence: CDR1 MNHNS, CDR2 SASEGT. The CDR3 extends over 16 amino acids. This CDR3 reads CASSEGRDRGRETQYF. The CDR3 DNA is TGTGCCAGCAGTGAAGGGAGGGACAGGGGGCGGGAGACCCAGTACTTC.

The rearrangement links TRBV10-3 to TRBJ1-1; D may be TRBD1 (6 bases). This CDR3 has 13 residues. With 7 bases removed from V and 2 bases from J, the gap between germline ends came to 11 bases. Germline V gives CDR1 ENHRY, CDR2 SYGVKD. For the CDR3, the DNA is TGTGCCATCACAGACAGGCCAAACACTGAAGCTTTCTTT. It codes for CAITDRPNTEAFF.

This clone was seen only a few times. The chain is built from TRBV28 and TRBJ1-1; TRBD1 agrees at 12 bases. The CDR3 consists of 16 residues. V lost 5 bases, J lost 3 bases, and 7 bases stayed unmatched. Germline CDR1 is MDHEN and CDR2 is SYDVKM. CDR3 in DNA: TGTGCCAGCAGTAGGGACAGGGGGCCTGGGTACACTGAAGCTTTCTTT. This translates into CASSRDRGPGYTEAFF.

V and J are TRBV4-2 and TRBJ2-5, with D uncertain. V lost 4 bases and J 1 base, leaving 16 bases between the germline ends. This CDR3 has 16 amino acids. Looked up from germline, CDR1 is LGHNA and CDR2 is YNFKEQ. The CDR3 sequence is CASSRSLQGPQETQYF. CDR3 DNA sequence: TGTGCCAGCAGCCGAAGCTTACAAGGGCCCCAAGAGACCCAGTACTTC.

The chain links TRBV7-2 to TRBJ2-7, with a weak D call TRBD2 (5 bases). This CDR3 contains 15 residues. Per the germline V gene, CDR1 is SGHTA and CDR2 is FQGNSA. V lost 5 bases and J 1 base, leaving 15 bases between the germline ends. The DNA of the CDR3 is TGTGCCAGCAGCCTTTGGAGACCGGGGTCCTACGAGCAGTACTTC. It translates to CASSLWRPGSYEQYF. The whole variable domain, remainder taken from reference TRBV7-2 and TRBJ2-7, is GAGVSQSPSNKVTEKGKDVELRCDPISGHTALYWYRQSLGQGLEFLIYFQGNSAPDKSGLPSDRFSAERTGGSVSTLTIQRTQQEDSAVYLCASSLWRPGSYEQYFGPGTRLTVT.

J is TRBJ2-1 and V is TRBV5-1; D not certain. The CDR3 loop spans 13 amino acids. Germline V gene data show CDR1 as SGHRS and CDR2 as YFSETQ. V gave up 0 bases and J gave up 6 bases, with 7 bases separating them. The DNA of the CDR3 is TGCGCCAGCAGCTTGGCCTCAACCAATGAGCAGTTCTTC. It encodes CASSLASTNEQFF.

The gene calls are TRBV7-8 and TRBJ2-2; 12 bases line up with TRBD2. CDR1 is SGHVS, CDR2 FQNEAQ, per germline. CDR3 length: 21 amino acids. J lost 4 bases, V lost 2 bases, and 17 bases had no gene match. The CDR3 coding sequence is TGTGCCAGCAGCTTAAGGGCCTGGGGGCTAGCGGGAGGGTCGAGCACCGGGGAGCTGTTTTTT. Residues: CASSLRAWGLAGGSSTGELFF.

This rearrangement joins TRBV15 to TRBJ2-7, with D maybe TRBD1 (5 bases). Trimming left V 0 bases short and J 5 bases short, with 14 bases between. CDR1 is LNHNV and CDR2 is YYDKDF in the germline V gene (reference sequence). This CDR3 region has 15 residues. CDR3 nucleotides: TGTGCCACCAGCAGAGATGGCCAGGGTCTGAACGAGCAGTACTTC. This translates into CATSRDGQGLNEQYF.

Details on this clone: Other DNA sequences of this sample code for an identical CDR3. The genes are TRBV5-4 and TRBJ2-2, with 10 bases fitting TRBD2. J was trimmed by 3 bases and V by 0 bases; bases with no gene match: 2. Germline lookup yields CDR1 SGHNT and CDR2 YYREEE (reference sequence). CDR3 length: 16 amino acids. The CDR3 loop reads CASSLGLAGDTGELFF. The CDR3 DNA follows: TGTGCCAGCAGCTTGGGTCTAGCGGGAGACACCGGGGAGCTGTTTTTT.